This TCR beta chain is drawn from a study of human T cells and chemical hapten exposure. This clonotype was detected ten times or more. The time point: pre-sensitization, week 0. As to treatment: therapeutic diphenylcyclopropenone sensitization with weekly scalp DPC. CDR1 and CDR2 from the germline V gene are MNHEY and SMNVEV (reference sequence). The CDR3 runs to 16 residues. The V gene end was trimmed by 5 bases and the J gene end by 0 bases; junction bases not matched to a gene: 7. One entry per CDR3 protein results from TCRdb running MiXCR on the RACE reads. Found here are around 350,000 distinct CDR3 sequences, 5.5% of them singletons; the top ten hold about 7.7%.

The V and J genes are TRBV27 and TRBJ2-3; 8 bases agree with TRBD1. Sequenced here: whole blood, sampled in connection with sensitization to the hapten diphenylcyclopropenone (DPC). This receptor was obtained from a woman in her late teens or twenties with alopecia areata. Some clones in this sample may be carry-over from other donors' samples. The CDR3 nucleotides read TGTGCCAGCAGTAATCGGGGACAGGCTAGCACAGATACGCAGTATTTT. It codes for CASSNRGQASTDTQYF.